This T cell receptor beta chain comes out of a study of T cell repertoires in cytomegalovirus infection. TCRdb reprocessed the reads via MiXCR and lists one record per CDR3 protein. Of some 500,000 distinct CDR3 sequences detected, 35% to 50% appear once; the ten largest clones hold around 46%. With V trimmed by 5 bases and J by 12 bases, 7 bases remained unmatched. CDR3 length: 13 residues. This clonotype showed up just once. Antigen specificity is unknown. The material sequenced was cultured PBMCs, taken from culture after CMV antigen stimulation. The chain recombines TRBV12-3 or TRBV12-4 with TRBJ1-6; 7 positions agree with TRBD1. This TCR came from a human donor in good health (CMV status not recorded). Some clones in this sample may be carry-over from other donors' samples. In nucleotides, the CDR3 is TGTGCCAGCAGTCGACAGGGTATCGGACCCCTCCACTTT. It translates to CASSRQGIGPLHF.